Below, 26 T cell receptor beta chains from the same sample are listed, as sequenced in a study of T-cell memory formation after mild COVID-19. TCRdb analysed the 5' RACE reads with MiXCR anew, one entry per CDR3 protein. The table includes roughly 510,000 distinct CDR3 sequences, about 18% detected once. Sequencing used PBMCs or a T cell subset sorted from them (not recorded which). The receptor set was obtained from an adult woman who had mild COVID-19 (a few samples of this study predate the infection). Cell type and time point are not known.

This clonotype was detected a few times. This chain uses TRBV5-1 with TRBJ2-4; D gene unclear. V was cut by 4 bases and J by 2 bases, with 10 bases left in between. Germline V gives CDR1 SGHRS, CDR2 YFSETQ. This CDR3 has 14 residues. This CDR3 is CASSPDLTKNIQYF. In DNA, the CDR3 is TGCGCCAGCAGCCCGGATTTAACCAAAAACATTCAGTACTTC.

The CDR3 is CSASPRGTNTIYF. In DNA, the CDR3 is TGCAGTGCTTCGCCCAGGGGAACAAACACCATATATTTT. V is TRBV20-1 and J is TRBJ1-3, with D perhaps TRBD1 (6 bases). CDR3 length: 13 residues. Per the germline V gene, CDR1 is DFQATT and CDR2 is SNEGSKA (reference sequence). V lost 5 bases and J 6 bases, leaving 14 bases between the germline ends.

This clonotype was picked up a small number of times. V is TRBV6-1 and J is TRBJ2-4, with D hard to call. V lost 7 bases and J 7 bases, leaving 14 bases between the germline ends. Germline V gene sequence: CDR1 MNHNS, CDR2 SASEGT. The CDR3 sequence is 13 residues long. The CDR3 coding sequence is TGTGCCAGCAACGAACGGCTATGGAACATTCAGTACTTC. This translates into CASNERLWNIQYF.

J is TRBJ1-5 and V is TRBV20-1; no firm D call. Trimming shortened V by 0 bases and J by 0 bases, and 12 bases separated the two germline ends. CDR1 and CDR2 from the germline V gene are DFQATT and SNEGSKA (reference sequence). The CDR3 is 16 amino acids. This CDR3 reads CSARESRQISNQPQHF. Written as DNA, the CDR3 is TGCAGTGCTAGAGAGTCGAGGCAGATTAGCAATCAGCCCCAGCATTTT.

The chain recombines TRBV14 with TRBJ1-1, with a possible D match to TRBD1 (6 bases). Germline V gene data show CDR1 as SGHDN and CDR2 as FVKESK. V dropped 4 bases and J dropped 4 bases, with 19 bases sitting between them. The CDR3 spans 16 residues. The CDR3 loop is CASSPYRQARGTEAFF. CDR3 sequence (DNA): TGTGCCAGCAGCCCCTACCGACAGGCCCGGGGCACTGAAGCTTTCTTT. Supplemented by reference TRBV14 and TRBJ1-1, the full variable domain reads EAGVTQFPSHSVIEKGQTVTLRCDPISGHDNLYWYRRVMGKEIKFLLHFVKESKQDESGMPNNRFLAERTGGTYSTLKVQPAELEDSGVYFCASSPYRQARGTEAFFGQGTRLTVV.

This clonotype was seen a few times. The chain couples TRBV4-2 to TRBJ2-5; D perhaps matches TRBD1 (6 bases). The CDR3 loop spans 16 amino acids. In germline, CDR1 is LGHNA, CDR2 YNFKEQ. V gave up 0 bases and J gave up 9 bases, with 20 bases separating them. The CDR3 loop is CASSQETRLAPGAQYF. CDR3 coding DNA: TGTGCCAGCAGCCAAGAAACTCGGCTAGCCCCAGGGGCCCAGTACTTC.

V is TRBV4-1 and J is TRBJ2-1, with 14 nucleotides matching TRBD2. The germline CDR1 and CDR2 sequences are MGHRA and YSYEKL. Unmatched junction bases numbered 7, after V lost 3 bases and J lost 0 bases. This CDR3 is built from 19 residues. CDR3 nucleotides: TGCGCCAGCAGCCAGAAGGGACTAGCGGGAGACATCTCCTACAATGAGCAGTTCTTC. Amino acid sequence: CASSQKGLAGDISYNEQFF.

A few counts support this clonotype. The V call is TRBV5-5, the J call TRBJ2-3; no firm D call. The CDR3 loop spans 17 amino acids. Per the germline V gene, CDR1 is SGHKS and CDR2 is YYEKEE (reference sequence). Trimming took off 3 bases at V and 0 bases at J, with 17 bases between the two ends. CDR3 in amino acids: CASSYRAATISTDTQYF. The CDR3, as DNA: TGTGCCAGCAGCTATAGGGCAGCCACTATTAGCACAGATACGCAGTATTTT.

This clonotype came up a few times. The chain combines TRBV24-1 with TRBJ2-3, with a tentative D call TRBD2 (5 bases). The CDR3 totals 16 residues. Trimming removed 9 bases from V and 2 bases from J, with 20 bases in between. Germline loops: CDR1 KGHDR, CDR2 SFDVKD. CDR3 DNA sequence: TGTGCCACCTCGAATCACCCGGGATTCTACACAGATACGCAGTATTTT. Translating it yields CATSNHPGFYTDTQYF.

This clonotype was observed a few times. This chain links TRBV5-1 with TRBJ1-6; 11 bases line up with TRBD1. The trim removed 0 bases at V and 6 bases at J, leaving 11 bases unmatched. CDR1 is SGHRS and CDR2 is YFSETQ in the germline V gene. The CDR3 contains 19 residues. CDR3 sequence reads: CASSLVGQGDIRGNSPLHF. In DNA, the CDR3 is TGCGCCAGCAGCTTGGTGGGACAGGGGGATATTCGGGGTAATTCACCCCTCCACTTT.

The chain combines TRBV18 with TRBJ2-4; D not resolved. The V and J ends lost 2 bases and 5 bases respectively, with 13 bases between them. The CDR3 runs to 15 residues. Germline CDR1 KGHSH, CDR2 LQKENI. CDR3 in DNA: TGTGCCAGCTCACCATCTCGGCAGTGGGAAAACATTCAGTACTTC. Amino acid sequence: CASSPSRQWENIQYF.

This clonotype has more than one count but fewer than ten. The chain recombines TRBV11-2 with TRBJ2-5; the D gene is possibly TRBD2 (6 bases). Germline V gene lookup returns CDR1 SGHAT and CDR2 FQNNGV. The CDR3 loop spans 14 amino acids. V was clipped by 5 bases and J by 1 base, with 11 bases between them. The CDR3: CASSHGTSQETQYF. CDR3 nucleotide sequence: TGTGCCAGCAGCCACGGGACTTCCCAAGAGACCCAGTACTTC.

The chain joins TRBV19 to TRBJ1-6, with 7 bases that match TRBD1. Unmatched junction bases numbered 4, after V lost 4 bases and J lost 7 bases. CDR3 length: 14 residues. Germline CDR1 reads LNHDA; CDR2 reads SQIVND (reference sequence). Here the CDR3 reads CASSTRDRNSPLHF. The CDR3 DNA sequence: TGTGCCAGTAGTACAAGGGACAGAAATTCACCCCTCCACTTT.

This clonotype was counted at least ten times. This rearrangement joins TRBV29-1 to TRBJ1-2, with TRBD1 matching 7 bases. CDR1 is SQVTM, CDR2 ANQGSEA, per germline. This CDR3 has 12 residues. The trim removed 4 bases at V and 6 bases at J, leaving 5 bases unmatched. The CDR3 sequence: CSVVTGINGYTF. CDR3 coding DNA: TGCAGCGTTGTGACAGGGATTAATGGCTACACCTTC.

This clonotype showed up just a few times. The chain combines TRBV20-1 with TRBJ2-7, with D possibly matching TRBD2 (7 bases). The CDR3 covers 13 residues. Germline values: CDR1 DFQATT, CDR2 SNEGSKA (reference sequence). V lost 4 bases to trimming and J lost 2 bases, with 12 bases between them. The CDR3 loop reads CSAKTGGPYEQYF. The CDR3 coding sequence is TGCAGTGCTAAAACCGGGGGGCCCTACGAGCAGTACTTC.

This clonotype was observed a handful of times. The rearrangement uses TRBV5-1 and TRBJ1-1, with 10 bases that match TRBD1. The germline gives CDR1 SGHRS, CDR2 YFSETQ. CDR3 length equals 17 residues. V shed 0 bases and J 1 base; nucleotides not matched to a gene: 6. The CDR3 nucleotides read TGCGCCAGCAGCTTGGCTCCGGGACAGGGGACGAACACTGAAGCTTTCTTT. This codes for CASSLAPGQGTNTEAFF.

The J gene is TRBJ2-5, the V gene TRBV4-1; TRBD1 matches at 9 bases. CDR1 and CDR2 from the germline V gene are MGHRA and YSYEKL. After removal of 2 bases from V and 4 bases from J, the junction contained 8 bases not matched to a gene. The CDR3 loop spans 16 amino acids. In nucleotides, the CDR3 is TGCGCCAGCAGCCAACCCGGGACAGGGATTGGAGAGACCCAGTACTTC. It yields the protein CASSQPGTGIGETQYF.

This clonotype was detected only a few times. The V and J genes are TRBV30 and TRBJ2-5; weak D call: TRBD1 (6 bases). V lost 0 bases and J lost 5, with 16 bases in between. The germline gives CDR1 GTSNPN, CDR2 SVGIG (reference sequence). The CDR3 is 15 amino acids. The CDR3 coding sequence is TGTGCCTGGAGTGTAAGAGGGGGTTCGAGGGAGACCCAGTACTTC. Translated, it gives CAWSVRGGSRETQYF.

This clonotype showed up just a few times. The chain employs TRBV7-3 and TRBJ2-3; D is unresolved. Germline CDR1 SGHTA, CDR2 FQGTGA. There are 16 residues in the CDR3. V dropped 1 base and J dropped 0 bases, with 11 bases sitting between them. The CDR3 nucleotides read TGTGCCAGCAGCTTAAATGCGATGGGGAGCACAGATACGCAGTATTTT. Its translation is CASSLNAMGSTDTQYF.

The chain combines TRBV15 with TRBJ2-3; D is uncertain. The CDR3 is 13 residues long. With 7 bases removed from V and 1 base from J, the gap between germline ends came to 9 bases. The V gene's germline CDR1 is LNHNV and CDR2 YYDKDF (reference sequence). CDR3 in amino acids: CATISGGTDTQYF. The CDR3 DNA sequence: TGTGCCACCATCTCTGGGGGCACAGATACGCAGTATTTT. Full variable domain (outside the CDR3, taken from reference TRBV15 and TRBJ2-3): DAMVIQNPRYQVTQFGKPVTLSCSQTLNHNVMYWYQQKSSQAPKLLFHYYDKDFNNEADTPDNFQSRRPNTSFCFLDIRSPGLGDTAMYLCATISGGTDTQYFGPGTRLTVL.

This clonotype came up a few times. The V call is TRBV29-1, the J call TRBJ2-1; TRBD2 agrees at 10 bases. V was pared by 0 bases and J by 12 bases, with 8 bases of the junction left unmatched. The CDR3 consists of 14 residues. Looked up from germline, CDR1 is SQVTM and CDR2 is ANQGSEA. The CDR3 is CSVEDGSGRAGQFF. CDR3 nucleotides: TGCAGCGTTGAAGATGGGAGCGGGAGGGCAGGGCAGTTCTTC.

This clonotype was seen repeatedly, ten times or more. This chain connects TRBV7-2 to TRBJ1-2, with TRBD1 matching 8 bases. Germline CDR1 SGHTA, CDR2 FQGNSA. The CDR3 consists of 14 residues. V shed 3 bases, J shed 7 bases, and the junction held 7 bases outside the gene matches. In DNA, the CDR3 is TGTGCCAGCAGCTTGGGGCAGGGGGCGCGTGGCTACACCTTC. Its protein is CASSLGQGARGYTF.

This clonotype was picked up a small number of times. This chain uses TRBV15 with TRBJ2-7, with D possibly being TRBD2 (6 bases). Trimming pared 0 bases from V and 3 bases from J, leaving 9 bases between. This CDR3 has 14 residues. Germline-derived CDR1 and CDR2 are LNHNV and YYDKDF (reference sequence). CDR3 protein: CATSRDRGYYEQYF. As DNA, the CDR3 is TGTGCCACCAGCAGAGACCGGGGGTACTACGAGCAGTACTTC. Supplemented by reference TRBV15 and TRBJ2-7, the full variable domain reads DAMVIQNPRYQVTQFGKPVTLSCSQTLNHNVMYWYQQKSSQAPKLLFHYYDKDFNNEADTPDNFQSRRPNTSFCFLDIRSPGLGDTAMYLCATSRDRGYYEQYFGPGTRLTVT.

This clonotype has a handful of counts. The rearrangement joins TRBV30 to TRBJ1-5; D unclear. CDR1 and CDR2 (germline): GTSNPN, SVGIG (reference sequence). V was shortened by 4 bases and J by 4 bases, with 11 bases between the two germline ends. The CDR3 consists of 13 residues. The CDR3 DNA is TGTGCCTGGAATTTAGGGTTGAATCAGCCCCAGCATTTT. This translates into CAWNLGLNQPQHF.

This clonotype was found a few times. The rearrangement links TRBV7-9 to TRBJ2-5, with a tentative D call TRBD1 (5 bases). The CDR3 contains 13 residues. Trimming pared 6 bases from V and 2 bases from J, leaving 10 bases between. Germline V gives CDR1 SEHNR, CDR2 FQNEAQ (reference sequence). CDR3 protein: CASRRTPQETQYF. The DNA of the CDR3 is TGTGCCAGCAGACGGACACCGCAAGAGACCCAGTACTTC.

CDR3 DNA: TGTGCCAGCAGCTTATTTGGGAGTTGGACTGAAGCTTTCTTT. Its translation: CASSLFGSWTEAFF. The V and J genes are TRBV7-2 and TRBJ1-1; D uncertain. V shed 2 bases and J shed 5 bases, with 12 bases lying between them. Germline V gives CDR1 SGHTA, CDR2 FQGNSA. This CDR3 has 14 residues.